This TCR beta chain was identified during a study of vaccination effects on CD4 cells after COVID-19. Study-wide findings and caveats: Within healthy vaccinees, only 1 of 255 vaccine-induced clones displayed cross-reactivity with common cold coronaviruses.

In the ViraFEST assay, antigen-specific CD4+ clonotypes were identified by expansion after peptide-pool stimulation. When around nine days of culture had elapsed, CD4+ T cells were isolated. Each vaccine recipient was nucleocapsid antibody negative and had no prior SARS-CoV-2 infection. This clone was recorded a few times. No antigen is known for it. The table came from immunoSEQ multiplex PCR; TCRdb's copy has only in-frame clones and leaves some out. The data show approximately 70,000 clones, with under 85% seen just once and less than 3% held by the top ten. Germline assignment: CDR1 SGHDN and CDR2 FVKESK. This CDR3 is 12 amino acids long. V lost 0 bases to trimming and J lost 14 bases, with 12 bases between them.

The clonotype comes from a human donor who received a COVID-19 vaccine. Specimen: CD4+ T cells from PBMCs cultured with HCoV-NL63 spike peptides, collected before COVID-19 vaccination. The chain has TRBV14 and TRBJ2-3; D remains unclear. The CDR3 bases are TGTGCCAGCAGCCAAGAAGGCCCAGCCCGGTATTTT. Protein sequence: CASSQEGPARYF.